This is a list of T cell receptor beta chains from one sample in a study of OX40 agonist ivuxolimab in advanced cancers. The protocol was immunoSEQ multiplex PCR, while the TCRdb copy is restricted to in-frame clones and leaves out a portion. Of 26,000 or so clones in the sample, over 60% are singletons; the top ten hold about 15%. The starting material was CD4+ or CD8+ T cells sorted from blood, obtained in a trial of the OX40 agonist ivuxolimab. All receptors come from an adult with an advanced solid tumor such as melanoma, head and neck, liver or kidney cancer. CDR3s include the opening cysteine and the closing phenylalanine or tryptophan. Fields, in order: V gene, D gene, clone size, J gene, CDR3 protein, CDR3 DNA. The D gene is left open where the match is weak. Only some rows state a clone size, as once, few, many or a class for expanded clones.

V gene: TRBV28; D gene: TRBD1; clone size: -; J gene: TRBJ1-4; CDR3 protein: CASGRGLGEKLFF; CDR3 DNA: TGTGCCAGCGGCAGGGGGCTTGGGGAAAAACTGTTTTTT
V gene: TRBV5-1; D gene: -; clone size: -; J gene: TRBJ2-2; CDR3 protein: CASSFRDTGELFF; CDR3 DNA: TGCGCCAGCAGCTTCAGGGACACCGGGGAGCTGTTTTTT
V gene: TRBV11-3; D gene: TRBD1; clone size: -; J gene: TRBJ2-1; CDR3 protein: CASSFRTAGTVEQFF; CDR3 DNA: TGTGCCAGCAGCTTTAGGACAGCCGGGACAGTTGAGCAGTTCTTC
V gene: TRBV4-2; D gene: -; clone size: -; J gene: TRBJ2-7; CDR3 protein: CASSQPGDYEQYF; CDR3 DNA: TGTGCCAGCAGCCAACCGGGGGACTACGAGCAGTACTTC
V gene: TRBV2; D gene: -; clone size: few; J gene: TRBJ1-5; CDR3 protein: CASSEARAPTYNQPQHF; CDR3 DNA: TGTGCCAGCAGTGAAGCGAGGGCACCTACCTACAATCAGCCCCAGCATTTT
V gene: TRBV5-1; D gene: -; clone size: -; J gene: TRBJ1-1; CDR3 protein: CASSLGRFSEAFF; CDR3 DNA: TGCGCCAGCAGCCTCGGCCGATTTTCTGAAGCTTTCTTT
V gene: TRBV4-1; D gene: -; clone size: -; J gene: TRBJ2-7; CDR3 protein: CASSQVASSYEQYF; CDR3 DNA: TGCGCCAGCAGCCAAGTGGCCAGTTCTTACGAGCAGTACTTC
V gene: TRBV7-9; D gene: TRBD1; clone size: -; J gene: TRBJ2-5; CDR3 protein: CASSLASDRVRGTQYF; CDR3 DNA: TGTGCCAGCAGCTTAGCCTCGGACAGGGTACGGGGGACCCAGTACTTC
V gene: TRBV7-2; D gene: TRBD1; clone size: -; J gene: TRBJ2-5; CDR3 protein: CASNLPPTGETQYF; CDR3 DNA: TGTGCCAGCAACTTACCTCCGACAGGGGAGACCCAGTACTTC
V gene: TRBV10-2; D gene: TRBD1; clone size: -; J gene: TRBJ2-3; CDR3 protein: CASGVGTAADTQYF; CDR3 DNA: TGCGCCAGCGGAGTGGGGACAGCAGCAGATACGCAGTATTTT
V gene: TRBV6-1; D gene: TRBD2; clone size: -; J gene: TRBJ2-1; CDR3 protein: CASSEAAGGWSYNEQFF; CDR3 DNA: TGTGCCAGCAGTGAAGCTGCGGGGGGGTGGTCCTACAATGAGCAGTTCTTC
V gene: TRBV6-1; D gene: -; clone size: -; J gene: TRBJ1-6; CDR3 protein: CASYGGNYSPLHF; CDR3 DNA: TGTGCCAGCTACGGGGGGAATTATTCACCCCTCCACTTT
V gene: TRBV2; D gene: -; clone size: -; J gene: TRBJ1-2; CDR3 protein: CASSDGFYGYTF; CDR3 DNA: TGTGCCAGCAGTGACGGGTTCTATGGCTACACCTTC
V gene: TRBV14; D gene: -; clone size: once; J gene: TRBJ2-6; CDR3 protein: CASSSSGANVLTF; CDR3 DNA: TGTGCCAGCAGTAGCTCTGGGGCCAACGTCCTGACTTTC
V gene: TRBV6-6; D gene: TRBD1; clone size: -; J gene: TRBJ2-7; CDR3 protein: CASNSQGVIDEQYF; CDR3 DNA: TGTGCCAGCAACTCACAGGGGGTGATCGACGAGCAGTACTTC
V gene: TRBV5-4; D gene: TRBD2; clone size: -; J gene: TRBJ2-7; CDR3 protein: CASLGEGRVTYEQYF; CDR3 DNA: TGTGCCAGCTTGGGGGAGGGACGGGTAACCTACGAGCAGTACTTC
V gene: TRBV7-9; D gene: -; clone size: -; J gene: TRBJ2-3; CDR3 protein: CASSVQLGDTQYF; CDR3 DNA: TGTGCCAGCTCCGTTCAGCTTGGAGATACGCAGTATTTT
V gene: TRBV30; D gene: TRBD1; clone size: -; J gene: TRBJ2-3; CDR3 protein: CAGQEYTDTQYF; CDR3 DNA: TGTGCCGGACAGGAGTACACAGATACGCAGTATTTT
V gene: TRBV2; D gene: -; clone size: -; J gene: TRBJ2-3; CDR3 protein: CASTRGGKGADTQYF; CDR3 DNA: TGTGCCAGCACTAGGGGGGGGAAGGGCGCAGATACGCAGTATTTT
V gene: TRBV5-1; D gene: -; clone size: medium-sized; J gene: TRBJ2-3; CDR3 protein: CASSSDSPADTQYF; CDR3 DNA: TGCGCCAGCAGCTCGGACTCACCCGCAGATACGCAGTATTTT